This T cell receptor (beta chain) emerged from a study of shared clonotypes between healthy human individuals. This clone was counted at least ten times. Its target is unknown. The study's findings and limits: What limited the represented genetic and exposure-history diversity was the small number of donors. Non-shared clonotypes showed lower generation probabilities than clonotypes common to all four donors. Depth of sequencing was expected to influence donor clonotype sharing.

Each sorted subset replicate got 200 ng genomic DNA, tens of thousands of genomes. This table comes from immunoSEQ multiplex PCR, and its TCRdb copy is limited to in-frame clones, with some not included. The data hold nearly 750,000 clones, with around 77% observed a single time. V gave up 4 bases and J gave up 7 bases, with 22 bases separating them. CDR1 and CDR2 (germline): MNHEY, SMNVEV (reference sequence). The CDR3 runs 16 residues. The chain carries TRBV27 and TRBJ1-2, with TRBD1 as a possible D gene (5 bases). Sequenced material: memory CD4+ T cells sorted from blood. Noted subset: CD45RA-negative fraction. This receptor was taken from a woman under 40 in good health. The CDR3 nucleotides are TGTGCCAGCAGTTCAGAGACAGCGCCTGGGGTTTCTGGCTACACCTTC. Translation: CASSSETAPGVSGYTF.